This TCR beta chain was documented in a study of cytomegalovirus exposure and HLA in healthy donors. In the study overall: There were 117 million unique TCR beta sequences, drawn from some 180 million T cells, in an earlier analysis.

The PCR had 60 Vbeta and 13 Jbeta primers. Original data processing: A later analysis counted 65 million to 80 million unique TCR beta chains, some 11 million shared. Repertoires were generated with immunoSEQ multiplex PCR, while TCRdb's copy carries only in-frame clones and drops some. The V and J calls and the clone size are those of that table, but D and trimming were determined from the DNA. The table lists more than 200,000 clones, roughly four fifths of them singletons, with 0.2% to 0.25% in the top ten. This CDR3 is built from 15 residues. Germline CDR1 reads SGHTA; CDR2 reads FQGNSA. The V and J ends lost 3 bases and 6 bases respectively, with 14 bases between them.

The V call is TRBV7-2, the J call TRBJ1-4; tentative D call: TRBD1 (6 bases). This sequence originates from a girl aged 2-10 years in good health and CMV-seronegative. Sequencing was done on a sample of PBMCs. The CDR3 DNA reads TGTGCCAGCAGCTTTCACGGGGGGCGCGATGAAAAACTGTTTTTT. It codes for CASSFHGGRDEKLFF.